This is a list of T cell receptor beta chains from one sample in a study of tumor-infiltrating lymphocytes in primary liver carcinoma. TCRdb independently ran MiXCR on the multiplex PCR reads; one entry per CDR3 protein. Of about 200,000 distinct CDR3 sequences listed, less than 65% are singletons. Source material: peripheral blood. All receptors come from a woman aged 60-75 years with primary liver carcinoma and hepatitis B virus infection. CDR3s include the opening cysteine and the closing phenylalanine or tryptophan. A D gene is named only where the DNA matches it firmly. Size tells how often a clone was seen (once, few, many) or the class of an expanded clone, and some rows leave it out.

v_call,d_call,j_call,clone_size,cdr3_aa,cdr3_nt
TRBV5-5,-,TRBJ2-5,-,CASSWSGTETQYF,TGTGCCAGCAGCTGGTCCGGGACAGAGACCCAGTACTTC
TRBV11-2,-,TRBJ2-2,-,CPSSFSAGELFF,TGTCCCAGTAGCTTCTCGGCCGGGGAGCTGTTTTTT
TRBV11-2,TRBD1,TRBJ2-3,-,CASSAPRTGGILTDTQYF,TGTGCCAGCAGCGCCCCCAGGACAGGGGGTATCCTCACAGATACGCAGTATTTT
TRBV11-3,TRBD2,TRBJ2-3,-,CARSLGLAGALTTDTQYF,TGTGCCCGCAGCTTAGGACTAGCGGGAGCTCTAACCACGGATACGCAGTATTTT
TRBV11-2,TRBD1,TRBJ2-1,-,CASSLILTGETF,TGTGCCAGTAGCTTAATTCTCACAGGGGAAACCTTC
TRBV11-2,-,TRBJ2-2,-,CASSFESRTGDLFF,TGTGCCAGCAGCTTTGAGTCAAGGACCGGGGACCTGTTTTTT
TRBV5-1,-,TRBJ2-2,-,CASSFQLPNTRELFF,TGCGCCAGCAGCTTTCAACTACCGAACACCCGGGAGCTGTTTTTT
TRBV11-2,-,TRBJ1-5,-,CASSLAPRGDQPRHF,TGTGCCAGCAGCTTAGCCCCCCGGGGGGACCAGCCCCGGCATTTT
TRBV28,-,TRBJ2-1,-,CASSLEGGEIF,TGTGCCAGCAGTTTGGAGGGGGGGGAGATCTTC
TRBV11-2,-,TRBJ1-1,-,CACNYRDWTEAFF,TGTGCCTGCAATTACAGGGATTGGACTGAAGCTTTCTTT
TRBV29-1,-,TRBJ1-2,many,CSVDNGYTF,TGCAGCGTTGATAACGGCTACACCTTC
TRBV7-9,TRBD2,TRBJ2-1,-,CASSLDRLGRGKNEQFF,TGTGCCAGCAGCTTAGATCGGTTGGGGAGGGGTAAGAATGAGCAGTTCTTC
TRBV11-2,-,TRBJ2-4,once,CASESRRLARNIQYF,TGTGCCAGCGAGAGCAGGAGGTTGGCCAGAAACATTCAGTACTTC
TRBV12-3/TRBV12-4,TRBD1,TRBJ1-6,-,CASSFRGQNSLLHF,TGTGCCAGCAGTTTTAGGGGGCAGAATTCACTCCTCCACTTT
TRBV6-5,-,TRBJ2-6,many,CASSSGRSPGANVLTF,TGTGCCAGCAGTTCGGGCAGGTCCCCTGGGGCCAACGTCCTGACTTTC
TRBV11-3,-,TRBJ2-2,-,CVSRPGISSTGELFF,TGTGTCAGCAGACCCGGGATTAGTTCCACCGGGGAGCTGTTTTTT
TRBV2,TRBD2,TRBJ2-7,-,CASSPGGRALYEQYF,TGTGCCAGCAGTCCAGGCGGGAGGGCCCTCTACGAGCAGTACTTC
TRBV7-9,TRBD2,TRBJ2-1,few,CASSATSGSEQFF,TGTGCCAGCAGCGCGACTAGCGGGAGTGAGCAGTTCTTC
TRBV29-1,TRBD2,TRBJ2-1,-,CSVPRLASYDEQFF,TGCAGCGTCCCCCGACTAGCGTCGTATGATGAGCAGTTCTTC
TRBV11-2,TRBD2,TRBJ2-3,-,CASSLDPGETSPDTQYF,TGTGCCAGCAGCTTAGATCCGGGGGAGACTAGCCCAGATACGCAGTATTTT
TRBV12-3/TRBV12-4,-,TRBJ2-5,-,CAIAMVSQETQYF,TGTGCCATTGCTATGGTCAGCCAAGAGACCCAGTACTTC
TRBV30,TRBD1,TRBJ2-5,few,CAWRDNRGLGF,TGTGCCTGGAGGGATAACAGGGGGCTCGGATTC
TRBV5-5,-,TRBJ2-7,-,CASSFDPGCYEQYF,TGTGCCAGCAGCTTTGATCCAGGGTGCTACGAGCAGTACTTC
TRBV4-2,-,TRBJ1-3,many,CASSQISDSSGNTIYF,TGTGCCAGCAGCCAAATCTCGGACAGCTCTGGAAACACCATATATTTT